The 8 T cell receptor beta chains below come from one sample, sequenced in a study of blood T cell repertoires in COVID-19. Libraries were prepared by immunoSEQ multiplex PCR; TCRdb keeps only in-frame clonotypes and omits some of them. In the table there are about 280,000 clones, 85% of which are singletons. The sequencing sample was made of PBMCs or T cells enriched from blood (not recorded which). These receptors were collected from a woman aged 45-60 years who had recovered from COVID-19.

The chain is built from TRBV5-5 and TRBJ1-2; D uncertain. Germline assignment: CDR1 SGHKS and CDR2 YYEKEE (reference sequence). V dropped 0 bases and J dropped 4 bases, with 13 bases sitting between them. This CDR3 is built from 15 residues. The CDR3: CASSLGAARIYGYTF. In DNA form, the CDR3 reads TGTGCCAGCAGCTTGGGGGCAGCCAGAATCTATGGCTACACCTTC.

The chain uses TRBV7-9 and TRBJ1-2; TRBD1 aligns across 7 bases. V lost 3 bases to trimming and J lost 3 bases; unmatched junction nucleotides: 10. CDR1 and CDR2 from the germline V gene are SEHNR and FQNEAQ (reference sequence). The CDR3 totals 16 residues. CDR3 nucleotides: TGTGCCAGCAGCTTGACAGGGTTAAACCATGACTATGGCTACACCTTC. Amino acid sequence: CASSLTGLNHDYGYTF.

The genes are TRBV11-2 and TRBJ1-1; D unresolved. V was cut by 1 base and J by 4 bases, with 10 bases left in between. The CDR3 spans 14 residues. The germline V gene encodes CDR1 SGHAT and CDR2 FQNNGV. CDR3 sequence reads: CASSLGAWSTEAFF. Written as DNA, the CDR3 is TGTGCCAGCAGCTTAGGAGCCTGGAGCACTGAAGCTTTCTTT.

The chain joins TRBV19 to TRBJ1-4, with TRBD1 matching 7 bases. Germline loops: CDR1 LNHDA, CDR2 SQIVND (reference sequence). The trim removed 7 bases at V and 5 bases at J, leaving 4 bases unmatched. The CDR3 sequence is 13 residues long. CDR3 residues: CASTGQENEKLFF. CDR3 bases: TGTGCCAGTACAGGACAGGAAAATGAAAAACTGTTTTTT.

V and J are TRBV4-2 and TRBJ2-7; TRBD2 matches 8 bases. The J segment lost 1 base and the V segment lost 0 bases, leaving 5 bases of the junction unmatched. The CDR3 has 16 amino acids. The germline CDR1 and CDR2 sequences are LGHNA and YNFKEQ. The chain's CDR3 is CASSQEVAGNSYEQYF. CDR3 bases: TGTGCCAGCAGCCAAGAGGTAGCGGGGAATTCCTACGAGCAGTACTTC.

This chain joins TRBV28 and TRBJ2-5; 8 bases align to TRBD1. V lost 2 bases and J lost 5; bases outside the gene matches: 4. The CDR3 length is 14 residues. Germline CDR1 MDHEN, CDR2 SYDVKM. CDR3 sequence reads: CASSLDRGPETQYF. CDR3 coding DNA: TGTGCCAGCAGTTTAGACAGGGGCCCTGAGACCCAGTACTTC.

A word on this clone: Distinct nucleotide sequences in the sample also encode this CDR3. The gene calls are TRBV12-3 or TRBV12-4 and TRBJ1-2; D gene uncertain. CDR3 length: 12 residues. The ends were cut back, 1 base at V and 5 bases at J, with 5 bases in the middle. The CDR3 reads CASSLGRYGYTF. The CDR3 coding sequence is TGTGCCAGCAGTTTAGGCAGATATGGCTACACCTTC.

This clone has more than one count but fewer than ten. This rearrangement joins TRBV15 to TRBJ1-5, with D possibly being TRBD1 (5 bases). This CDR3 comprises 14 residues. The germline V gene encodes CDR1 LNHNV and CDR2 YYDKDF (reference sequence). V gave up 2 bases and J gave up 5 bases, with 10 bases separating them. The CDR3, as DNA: TGTGCCACCAGCAGACAGGGTATAGATCAGCCCCAGCATTTT. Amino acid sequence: CATSRQGIDQPQHF.